The T cell receptor beta chain under discussion was sequenced for a study of T cell responses to AZD1222 COVID-19 vaccine. Study results and caveats: Two doses of AZD1222 preceded a rise in Spike-specific TCR breadth and depth.

This CDR3 region has 14 residues. Trimming took 9 bases from V and 6 from J, leaving 17 bases between them. Germline V lookup: CDR1 SNHLY, CDR2 FYNNEI. Concerning this clone itself: Its antigen is unidentified.

Measured with immunoSEQ multiplex PCR; TCRdb has only the in-frame clones, and not every one. The sample carries roughly 91,000 clones, under 95% recorded once. The source material was peripheral blood, sampled on day 0 of AZD1222 vaccination. This receptor was taken from an adult in good health. V gene TRBV2 combines with J gene TRBJ2-2; a weak D match, TRBD2 (6 bases). CDR3 sequence reads: CASVGDSRAGELFF. CDR3 DNA: TGTGCCAGTGTTGGGGACTCCCGGGCCGGGGAGCTGTTTTTT. The full variable domain, its missing parts supplied by reference TRBV2 and TRBJ2-2, is EPEVTQTPSHQVTQMGQEVILRCVPISNHLYFYWYRQILGQKVEFLVSFYNNEISEKSEIFDDQFSVERPDGSNFTLKIRSTKLEDSAMYFCASVGDSRAGELFFGEGSRLTVL.